The following is a T cell receptor (beta chain) sequence with its context. The data stem from a study of shared T cell receptors in the human thymus. CDR3 length: 15 amino acids. CDR1 is SGHDT and CDR2 is YYEEEE in the germline V gene. V trimming: 4 bases; J trimming: 0 bases; junction bases outside the gene matches: 6. The protocol was immunoSEQ multiplex PCR, while the TCRdb copy is restricted to in-frame clones and leaves out a portion. This table holds hundreds of thousands of clones, 70% to 90% found once. These sequences were also reported in another study, on human thymus T cells. That report adds: Donor material was obtained from healthy Finnish infants undergoing corrective surgery for congenital heart defects. The study used thymus tissue resected during corrective heart surgery. There appeared to be biased usage of V and J genes in thymic and blood repertoires.

This sequence joins TRBV5-6 and TRBJ1-2; TRBD1 matches at 7 bases. The sequenced sample consisted of thymocytes. This receptor was identified in a girl under two years old with a congenital heart defect. CDR3 nucleotides: TGTGCCAGCAGCCCCCGGACAGGCGCTAACTATGGCTACACCTTC. Translation gives CASSPRTGANYGYTF.